The 23 T cell receptor beta chains listed next were all sequenced from one sample in a study of regulatory T cells in long-lasting Graves disease. Time point here: newly diagnosed GD, antithyroid drugs for less than 3 months. Extracted RNA from PBMCs served as the source of the TCR library. Arm-PCR with iRepertoire HTBI primers amplified the CDR3 regions for these TCR beta libraries. Each CDR3 protein is one row after TCRdb ran MiXCR on the multiplex PCR reads. This sample has about 540,000 distinct CDR3 sequences, with roughly 14% found just once. This sample was also put to use in a study of T cells in Graves' hyperthyroidism and ophthalmopathy.

The sample in question was peripheral blood mononuclear cells (PBMCs), obtained at new diagnosis, from a patient treated with antithyroid drugs. The source of these receptors is a man in his thirties or forties with Graves disease.

This clonotype was observed many times. The rearrangement uses TRBV6-2 or TRBV6-3 and TRBJ2-5; 11 bases fit TRBD1. Germline CDR1 is MNHEY and CDR2 is SVGEGT. The V segment lost 4 bases and the J segment 5 bases; nucleotides outside the gene matches: 6. CDR3 length: 15 residues. CDR3 protein: CASSCAGTGGETQYF. The CDR3 DNA sequence: TGTGCCAGCAGTTGCGCCGGGACAGGGGGGGAGACCCAGTACTTC.

This clonotype was recorded at least ten times. V usage is TRBV6-1 and J usage is TRBJ2-7, with D perhaps being TRBD1 or TRBD2 (5 bases each). CDR3 length: 13 residues. The germline gives CDR1 MNHNS, CDR2 SASEGT. V gave up 5 bases and J gave up 2 bases, with 10 bases separating them. The CDR3 coding sequence is TGTGCCAGCAGTACCGAGGGGACCTACGAGCAGTACTTC. This encodes CASSTEGTYEQYF.

This rearrangement joins TRBV29-1 to TRBJ2-1; 8 nucleotides match TRBD2. With V trimmed by 5 bases and J by 7 bases, 4 bases remained unmatched. The CDR3 consists of 12 residues. Germline CDR1 is SQVTM and CDR2 is ANQGSEA. The CDR3 sequence is CSVREGGNEQFF. DNA for the CDR3: TGCAGCGTTCGGGAGGGGGGTAATGAGCAGTTCTTC.

The gene calls are TRBV5-4 and TRBJ2-1, with 9 bases aligning to TRBD1. Per germline, CDR1 SGHNT and CDR2 YYREEE (reference sequence). The junction had 7 bases not matched to a gene; V was cut back by 5 bases and J by 7 bases. The CDR3 runs to 14 residues. The CDR3 DNA reads as TGTGCCAGCAGGAGGGACAGGGTTTCTAATGAGCAGTTCTTC. Protein product: CASRRDRVSNEQFF.

The table lists this clonotype with many counts. V gene TRBV12-3 or TRBV12-4 combines with J gene TRBJ2-1, with 10 bases lining up with TRBD2. Unmatched junction bases numbered 10, after V lost 7 bases and J lost 4 bases. The CDR3 totals 16 residues. The CDR3 sequence is CASIKLAGKSYNEQFF. As DNA, the CDR3 is TGTGCCAGCATTAAACTAGCGGGAAAAAGTTACAATGAGCAGTTCTTC.

V usage is TRBV7-2 and J usage is TRBJ1-4, with 12 bases identical to TRBD1. The CDR3 has 16 residues. The trim removed 6 bases at V and 3 bases at J, leaving 5 bases unmatched. Germline loops: CDR1 SGHTA, CDR2 FQGNSA. CDR3 sequence reads: CASRRDRGPPNEKLFF. The CDR3 DNA reads as TGTGCCAGCAGGAGGGACAGGGGGCCTCCTAATGAAAAACTGTTTTTT.

This clonotype was counted only a few times. The gene calls are TRBV5-6 and TRBJ1-1; maybe TRBD1 (5 bases). The CDR3 sequence is 15 residues long. The V end was cut by 4 bases, the J end by 1 base, with 14 bases between. Per the germline V gene, CDR1 is SGHDT and CDR2 is YYEEEE. CDR3 amino acids: CASSPVGAENTEAFF. The DNA of the CDR3 is TGTGCCAGCAGCCCCGTCGGGGCGGAGAACACTGAAGCTTTCTTT.

As to this clonotype: A junction end diverges from the germline sequence, so it may reflect a read error. The V call is TRBV14, the J call TRBJ1-2; D is unresolved. Germline CDR1 and CDR2: SGHDN and FVKESK. This CDR3 has 12 amino acids. This CDR3 is CASSQGYRYEEF. The CDR3 DNA reads TGTGCCAGCAGCCAAGGCTACCGTTACGAGGAGTTC. Full variable domain (remainder filled in from reference TRBV14 and TRBJ1-2): EAGVTQFPSHSVIEKGQTVTLRCDPISGHDNLYWYRRVMGKEIKFLLHFVKESKQDESGMPNNRFLAERTGGTYSTLKVQPAELEDSGVYFCASSQGYRYEEFGSGTRLTVV.

This clonotype was detected ten times or more. The chain is built from TRBV27 and TRBJ2-3; either TRBD1 or TRBD2 may supply D (5 bases each). The germline CDR1 and CDR2 sequences are MNHEY and SMNVEV (reference sequence). The CDR3 contains 16 residues. V was clipped by 2 bases and J by 2 bases, with 14 bases between them. The CDR3 protein is CASSLRDPFFTDTQYF. CDR3 in DNA: TGTGCCAGCAGTTTAAGGGACCCTTTCTTCACAGATACGCAGTATTTT.

This clonotype came up many times. The rearrangement uses TRBV29-1 and TRBJ2-1; TRBD1 aligns across 8 bases. CDR1 SQVTM and CDR2 ANQGSEA come from the germline V gene. The CDR3 is made up of 14 amino acids. V trimming: 4 bases; J trimming: 8 bases; junction bases outside the gene matches: 10. The CDR3 bases are TGCAGCGTTGTCAGGCAGGGGGCGTTGGATGAGCAGTTCTTC. Translating it yields CSVVRQGALDEQFF.

This clonotype was detected many times. V is TRBV7-3 and J is TRBJ2-3; TRBD2 aligns across 10 bases. With V trimmed by 5 bases and J by 5 bases, 13 bases remained unmatched. The V gene's germline CDR1 is SGHTA and CDR2 FQGTGA. CDR3 length: 17 residues. CDR3: CASSMYPPRTSGDTQYF. CDR3 sequence (DNA): TGTGCCAGCAGCATGTACCCTCCTAGGACTAGCGGAGATACGCAGTATTTT.

In its sample, this clonotype was seen many times. This rearrangement joins TRBV20-1 to TRBJ2-3; D is uncertain. Trimming stripped 3 bases from V and 4 bases from J, with 11 bases between. This CDR3 comprises 13 residues. The germline gives CDR1 DFQATT, CDR2 SNEGSKA (reference sequence). Here the CDR3 DNA reads TGCAGTGCTAGGGCCAGCCACGCAGATACGCAGTATTTT. Protein sequence: CSARASHADTQYF.

Notes on this clonotype: A clone one base away is much larger, so this may be a read error. This rearrangement joins TRBV20-1 to TRBJ2-5; 10 bases are a match to TRBD2. The last part of the DNA fits TRBJ2-1 better; the J call may be wrong. Germline V gives CDR1 DFQATT, CDR2 SNEGSKA (reference sequence). The CDR3 contains 15 residues. The CDR3 nucleotides are TGCAGTGCTAGAAGTAGGCTAGCGGGAGTCGATGAGCAGTTCTTC. Translation: CSARSRLAGVDEQFF.

V gene TRBV20-1 combines with J gene TRBJ1-5; 7 nucleotides agree with TRBD1. This CDR3 comprises 15 residues. V dropped 3 bases and J dropped 3; count of bases not matched to a gene: 8. The germline CDR1 and CDR2 sequences are DFQATT and SNEGSKA (reference sequence). DNA of the CDR3: TGCAGTGCTAGGGGCGCGACAGGGCCCAATCAGCCCCAGCATTTT. It yields the protein CSARGATGPNQPQHF.

The V gene is TRBV19, the J gene TRBJ2-3; the match to TRBD2 covers 10 bases. Germline V gene sequence: CDR1 LNHDA, CDR2 SQIVND (reference sequence). The J segment lost 4 bases and the V segment lost 10 bases, leaving 8 bases of the junction unmatched. The CDR3 runs 14 residues. CDR3 nucleotide sequence: TGTGCCACCCATAGCGGGAGGATTTCAGATACGCAGTATTTT. Translation: CATHSGRISDTQYF. Drawing the rest from reference TRBV19 and TRBJ2-3, the complete variable domain is DGGITQSPKYLFRKEGQNVTLSCEQNLNHDAMYWYRQDPGQGLRLIYYSQIVNDFQKGDIAEGYSVSREKKESFPLTVTSAQKNPTAFYLCATHSGRISDTQYFGPGTRLTVL.

Ten or more counts support this clonotype. The chain joins TRBV29-1 to TRBJ1-3; 7 nucleotides agree with TRBD1. This CDR3 region has 13 residues. Germline-derived CDR1 and CDR2 are SQVTM and ANQGSEA. V gave up 4 bases and J gave up 2 bases; unmatched junction bases: 2. The CDR3 loop reads CSVGDSPGNTIYF. The CDR3 nucleotides are TGCAGCGTTGGGGACAGCCCTGGAAACACCATATATTTT.

This clonotype has at least ten counts. V and J are TRBV20-1 and TRBJ2-1; 15 positions match TRBD2. The CDR3 is made up of 14 amino acids. Germline CDR1 reads DFQATT; CDR2 reads SNEGSKA (reference sequence). Germline trimming cut 6 bases from V and 8 bases from J; bases unmatched to any gene: 5. CDR3 sequence reads: CSAPGLAGGYEQFF. The CDR3 nucleotides are TGCAGTGCCCCAGGACTAGCGGGAGGGTATGAGCAGTTCTTC.

The V gene is TRBV7-2, the J gene TRBJ2-7, with D possibly being TRBD1 or TRBD2 (5 bases each). The CDR3 is 15 amino acids. Trimming cost V 5 bases and J 4 bases, with 18 bases left between them. Germline V lookup: CDR1 SGHTA, CDR2 FQGNSA. CDR3 sequence reads: CASSPSTGGGYEQYF. The DNA for the CDR3 is TGTGCCAGCAGCCCCTCCACAGGAGGTGGATACGAGCAGTACTTC.

This clonotype has more than one count but fewer than ten. This chain joins TRBV11-2 and TRBJ2-5, with 13 bases that match TRBD2. The junction had 8 bases not matched to a gene; V was cut back by 5 bases and J by 8 bases. Germline CDR1 is SGHAT and CDR2 is FQNNGV. This CDR3 region has 15 residues. This chain's CDR3 is CASSMGLAGMETQYF. The CDR3 nucleotides read TGTGCCAGCAGCATGGGACTAGCGGGGATGGAAACCCAGTACTTC.

Many counts were recorded for this clonotype. The rearrangement uses TRBV20-1 and TRBJ2-1; the match to TRBD2 covers 9 bases. The CDR3 is made up of 16 amino acids. The J segment lost 7 bases and the V segment lost 1 base, leaving 11 bases of the junction unmatched. In germline, CDR1 is DFQATT, CDR2 SNEGSKA (reference sequence). CDR3 DNA sequence: TGCAGTGCTAGAGGGGGAGGCGGGAGGGTGGGTAATGAGCAGTTCTTC. It specifies CSARGGGGRVGNEQFF.

This clonotype has at least ten counts. The CDR3 DNA is TGTGCCAGCAGTGAAGCCTACTCGACAGGCTCTGGAAACACCATATATTTT. Translated, it gives CASSEAYSTGSGNTIYF. The gene calls are TRBV6-1 and TRBJ1-3; D might be TRBD1 (6 bases). Germline CDR1 MNHNS, CDR2 SASEGT. V shed 0 bases and J shed 0 bases, with 12 bases lying between them. The CDR3 is 17 amino acids.

At least ten counts were recorded for this clonotype. This sequence joins TRBV10-3 and TRBJ2-5, with a tentative D call TRBD1 (6 bases). The germline CDR1 and CDR2 sequences are ENHRY and SYGVKD. Trimming left V 0 bases short and J 2 bases short, with 13 bases between. This CDR3 has 16 amino acids. The CDR3 sequence is CAISESVGARQETQYF. CDR3 DNA: TGTGCCATCAGTGAGTCTGTGGGGGCAAGGCAAGAGACCCAGTACTTC.

This clonotype was observed at least ten times. J is TRBJ2-1 and V is TRBV2; 7 bases map to TRBD1. Trimming removed 7 bases from V and 4 bases from J; junction bases left unmatched: 7. The CDR3 covers 14 residues. Looked up from germline, CDR1 is SNHLY and CDR2 is FYNNEI. The CDR3 region has the DNA TGTGCCAGCACAGACAGGGAAATATACAATGAGCAGTTCTTC. It specifies CASTDREIYNEQFF.